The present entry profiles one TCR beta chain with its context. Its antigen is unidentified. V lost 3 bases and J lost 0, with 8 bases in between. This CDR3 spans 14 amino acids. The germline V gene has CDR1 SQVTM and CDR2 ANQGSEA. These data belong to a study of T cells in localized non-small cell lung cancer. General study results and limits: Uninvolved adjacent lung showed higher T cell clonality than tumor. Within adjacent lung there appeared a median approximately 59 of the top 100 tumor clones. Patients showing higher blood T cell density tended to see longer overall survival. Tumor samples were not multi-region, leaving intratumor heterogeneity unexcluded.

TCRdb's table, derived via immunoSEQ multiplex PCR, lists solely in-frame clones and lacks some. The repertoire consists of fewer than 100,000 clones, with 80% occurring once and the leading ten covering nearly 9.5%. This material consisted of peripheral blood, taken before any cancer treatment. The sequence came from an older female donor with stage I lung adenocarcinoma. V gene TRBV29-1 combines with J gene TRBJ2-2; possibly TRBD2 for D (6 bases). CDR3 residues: CSVEGGSNTGELFF. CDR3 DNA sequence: TGCAGCGTTGAGGGAGGTTCGAACACCGGGGAGCTGTTTTTT.